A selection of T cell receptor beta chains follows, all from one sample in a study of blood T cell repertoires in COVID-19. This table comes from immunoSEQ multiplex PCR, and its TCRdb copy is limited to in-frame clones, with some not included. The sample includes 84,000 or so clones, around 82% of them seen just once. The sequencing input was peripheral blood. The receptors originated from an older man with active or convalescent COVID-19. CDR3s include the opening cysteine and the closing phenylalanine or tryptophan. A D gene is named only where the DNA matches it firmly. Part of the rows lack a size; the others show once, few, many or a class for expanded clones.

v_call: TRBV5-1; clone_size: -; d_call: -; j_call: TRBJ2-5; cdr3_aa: CASSVQDQETQYF; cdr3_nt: TGCGCCAGCAGTGTCCAGGACCAAGAGACCCAGTACTTC
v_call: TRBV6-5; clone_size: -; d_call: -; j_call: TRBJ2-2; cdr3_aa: CASSRVQGNTGELFF; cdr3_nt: TGTGCCAGCAGTCGAGTACAGGGAAACACCGGGGAGCTGTTTTTT
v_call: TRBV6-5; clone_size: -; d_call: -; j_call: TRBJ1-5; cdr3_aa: CASSYSRGNQPQHF; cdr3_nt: TGTGCCAGCAGTTACTCAAGGGGGAATCAGCCCCAGCATTTT
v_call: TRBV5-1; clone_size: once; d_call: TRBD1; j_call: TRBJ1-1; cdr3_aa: CASRPTTGGRDTEAFF; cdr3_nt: TGCGCCAGCAGACCGACGACAGGGGGCCGCGACACTGAAGCTTTCTTT
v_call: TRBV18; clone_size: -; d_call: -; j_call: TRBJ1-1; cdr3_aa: CASSPWPGENTEAFF; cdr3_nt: TGTGCCAGCTCACCATGGCCGGGGGAGAACACTGAAGCTTTCTTT
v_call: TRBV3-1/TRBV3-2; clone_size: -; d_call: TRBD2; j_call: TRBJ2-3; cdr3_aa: CASSRDYRGDTQYF; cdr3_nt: TGTGCCAGCAGCCGGGACTACCGAGGGGATACGCAGTATTTT
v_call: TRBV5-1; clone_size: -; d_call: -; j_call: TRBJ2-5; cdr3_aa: CASSLGGTQYF; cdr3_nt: TGCGCCAGCAGTCTAGGGGGGACCCAGTACTTC
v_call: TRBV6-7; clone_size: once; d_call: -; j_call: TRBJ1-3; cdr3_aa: CASSYGAGHTIYF; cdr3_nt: TGTGCCAGCAGTTACGGTGCGGGACACACCATATATTTT
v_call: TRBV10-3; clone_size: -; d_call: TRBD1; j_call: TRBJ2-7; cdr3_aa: CAISEATGTAYSYEQYF; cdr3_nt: TGTGCCATCAGTGAGGCTACCGGGACAGCGTATTCCTACGAGCAGTACTTC
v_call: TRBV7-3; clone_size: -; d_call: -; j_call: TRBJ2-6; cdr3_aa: CASSYSLSGANVLTF; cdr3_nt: TGTGCCAGCAGCTACTCCCTATCTGGGGCCAACGTCCTGACTTTC
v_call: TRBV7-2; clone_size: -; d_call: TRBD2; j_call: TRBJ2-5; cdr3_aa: CASSFSGSQETQYF; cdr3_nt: TGTGCCAGCAGCTTTAGCGGGTCCCAAGAGACCCAGTACTTC
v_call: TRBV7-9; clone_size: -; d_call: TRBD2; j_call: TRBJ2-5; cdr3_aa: CASSRPSGAGGVETQYF; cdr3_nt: TGTGCCAGCAGCAGGCCAAGCGGGGCGGGTGGGGTGGAGACCCAGTACTTC
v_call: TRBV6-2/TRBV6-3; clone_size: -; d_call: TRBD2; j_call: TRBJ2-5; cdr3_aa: CASSYSLAGEETQYF; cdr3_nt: TGTGCCAGCAGTTACTCTCTAGCGGGAGAAGAGACCCAGTACTTC
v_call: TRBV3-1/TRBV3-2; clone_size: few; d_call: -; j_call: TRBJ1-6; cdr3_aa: CASSQDPAPLHF; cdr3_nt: TGTGCCAGCAGCCAAGATCCGGCACCCCTCCACTTT
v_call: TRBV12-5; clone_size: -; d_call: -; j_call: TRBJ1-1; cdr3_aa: CASGLGTENTEAFF; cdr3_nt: TGTGCTAGTGGTTTGGGCACAGAGAACACTGAAGCTTTCTTT
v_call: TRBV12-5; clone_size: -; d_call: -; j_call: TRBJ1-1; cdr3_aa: CASGLQENTEAFF; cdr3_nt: TGTGCTAGTGGTTTACAGGAGAACACTGAAGCTTTCTTT
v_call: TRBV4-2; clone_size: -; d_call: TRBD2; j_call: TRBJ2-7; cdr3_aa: CASSQVVGREDTYEQYF; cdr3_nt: TGTGCCAGCAGCCAAGTCGTCGGGCGGGAGGATACCTACGAGCAGTACTTC
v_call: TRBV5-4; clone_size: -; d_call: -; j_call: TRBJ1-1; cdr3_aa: CASSLEASRAEAFF; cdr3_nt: TGTGCCAGCAGCTTGGAGGCCTCGAGGGCTGAAGCTTTCTTT
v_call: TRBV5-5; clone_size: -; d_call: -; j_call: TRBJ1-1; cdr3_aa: CASSVTTGWSNTEAFF; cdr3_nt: TGTGCCAGCAGCGTCACAACAGGGTGGTCGAACACTGAAGCTTTCTTT
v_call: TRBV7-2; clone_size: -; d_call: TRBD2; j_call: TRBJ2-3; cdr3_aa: CASSLSGMVDTQYF; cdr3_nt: TGTGCCAGCAGCTTGAGCGGGATGGTAGATACGCAGTATTTT
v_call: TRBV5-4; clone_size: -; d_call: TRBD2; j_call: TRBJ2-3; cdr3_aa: CASSPERGDVLYTQYF; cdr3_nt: TGTGCCAGCAGCCCCGAGCGGGGGGACGTTCTGTATACGCAGTATTTT
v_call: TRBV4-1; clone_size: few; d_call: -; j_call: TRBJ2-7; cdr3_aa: CASSQRQATSYEQYF; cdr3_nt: TGCGCCAGCAGCCAAAGACAGGCGACATCCTACGAGCAGTACTTC
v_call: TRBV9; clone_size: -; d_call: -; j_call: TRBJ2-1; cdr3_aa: CASSGISSYNEQFF; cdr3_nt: TGTGCCAGTAGTGGTATAAGCTCCTACAATGAGCAGTTCTTC
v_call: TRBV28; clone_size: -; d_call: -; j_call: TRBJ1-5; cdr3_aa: CASRGGGFQHF; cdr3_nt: TGTGCCAGCAGGGGAGGGGGGTTCCAGCATTTT